Following are 29 T cell receptor beta chains from one sample sequenced in a study of blood T cell repertoires in COVID-19. Assay used: immunoSEQ multiplex PCR; TCRdb lists only in-frame clones, some missing. There are some 140,000 clones in the sample; about 81% occur only once, and about 15% lies in the top ten. Sequenced input: peripheral blood. The receptors stem from a woman aged 80 or over with acute or convalescent COVID-19.

This clone was observed a few times. V gene TRBV7-2 combines with J gene TRBJ2-1; D unclear. This CDR3 is built from 13 residues. Trimming removed 4 bases from V and 3 bases from J, with 7 bases in between. Germline CDR1 SGHTA, CDR2 FQGNSA. CDR3 in DNA: TGTGCCAGCAGCTCCCACGGCTACAATGAGCAGTTCTTC. This codes for CASSSHGYNEQFF.

The chain links TRBV19 to TRBJ2-2, with D uncertain. V lost 3 bases and J lost 7, with 9 bases in between. The germline CDR1 and CDR2 sequences are LNHDA and SQIVND (reference sequence). The CDR3 has 13 amino acids. CDR3 DNA: TGTGCCAGTAGTATTAACAGAATCGGGGAGCTGTTTTTT. Its protein is CASSINRIGELFF.

This clone is a singleton in its sample. The chain links TRBV21-1 to TRBJ1-2; TRBD1 was called by the table and not checked on the DNA. TRBV21-1 is annotated as a pseudogene. The CDR3 extends over 15 amino acids. The CDR3 spells CASSKFTGQTGGYTF. The CDR3 coding sequence is TGTGCCAGCAGCAAGTTTACCGGACAGACGGGCGGCTACACCTTC.

The gene calls are TRBV5-6 and TRBJ2-4; weak D call: TRBD2 (6 bases). The germline V and J ends were trimmed by 0 bases and 6 bases, with 13 bases remaining between them. The CDR3 sequence is 15 residues long. Germline V gene sequence: CDR1 SGHDT, CDR2 YYEEEE. The CDR3 DNA reads as TGTGCCAGCAGCTTGGGGTCCGGGAGAGGAAACATTCAGTACTTC. This sequence encodes CASSLGSGRGNIQYF.

The V call is TRBV12-3 or TRBV12-4, the J call TRBJ1-3; D is perhaps TRBD1 (5 bases). This CDR3 has 13 residues. Trimming left V 3 bases short and J 11 bases short, with 14 bases between. The CDR3 region is CASSFGQGYPIYF. Here the CDR3 DNA reads TGTGCCAGCAGTTTTGGCCAGGGTTATCCCATATATTTT.

This sequence joins TRBV27 and TRBJ2-5; 12 nucleotides agree with TRBD2. J was trimmed by 0 bases and V by 6 bases; bases with no gene match: 14. Germline CDR1 MNHEY, CDR2 SMNVEV (reference sequence). The length of the CDR3 is 19 residues. CDR3 loop: CASRVAGWTSGNHQETQYF. CDR3 bases: TGTGCCAGCAGAGTTGCCGGATGGACTAGCGGGAACCACCAAGAGACCCAGTACTTC.

The chain couples TRBV28 to TRBJ2-1, with D possibly matching TRBD1 (5 bases). V lost 5 bases and J 0 bases, leaving 17 bases between the germline ends. Germline V gives CDR1 MDHEN, CDR2 SYDVKM. The CDR3 spans 17 residues. CDR3 sequence: CASSPSGAESSYNEQFF. CDR3 sequence (DNA): TGTGCCAGCAGTCCTTCTGGGGCGGAGAGCTCCTACAATGAGCAGTTCTTC.

The rearrangement uses TRBV4-3 and TRBJ1-1; 9 nucleotides agree with TRBD1. Per germline, CDR1 LGHNA and CDR2 YSLEER. The junction had 19 bases not matched to a gene; V was cut back by 6 bases and J by 11 bases. There are 16 residues in the CDR3. The CDR3 bases are TGCGCCAGCAGACCCTCTAGCCGGGGACAGGGTTTAAGGGCTTTCTTT. The encoded protein is CASRPSSRGQGLRAFF.

The chain combines TRBV3-1 (or the pseudogene TRBV3-2) with TRBJ2-7, with a tentative D call TRBD1 (6 bases). CDR3 size: 17 residues. CDR1 and CDR2 (germline): LGHDT, YNNKEL (reference sequence). The V end was cut by 2 bases, the J end by 2 bases, with 19 bases between. The CDR3 reads CASSQSQIRQGPYEQYF. DNA for the CDR3: TGTGCCAGCAGCCAATCACAAATTCGGCAGGGGCCCTACGAGCAGTACTTC.

The chain links TRBV16 to TRBJ1-1; D gene unclear. The germline V and J ends were trimmed by 2 bases and 4 bases, with 2 bases remaining between them. The CDR3 runs to 11 residues. Germline V gene data show CDR1 as KGHSY and CDR2 as FQNENV. CDR3 nucleotide sequence: TGTGCCAGCAGCCAACGCACTGAAGCTTTCTTT. Its translation is CASSQRTEAFF.

This clone was seen just once. The chain uses TRBV19 and TRBJ1-3; a weak D match, TRBD1 (5 bases). The V end lost 5 bases, the J end lost 4 bases, and 9 bases lay between the germline ends. CDR3 length equals 13 residues. The germline V gene has CDR1 LNHDA and CDR2 SQIVND (reference sequence). CDR3 in DNA: TGTGCCAGTAGTCAGGGATTCGGAAACACCATATATTTT. It specifies CASSQGFGNTIYF.

This chain's CDR3 is CASSIWTSGSGNEQFF. DNA for the CDR3: TGTGCCAGCAGCATTTGGACTAGCGGGAGCGGCAATGAGCAGTTCTTC. The chain combines TRBV13 with TRBJ2-1; 13 nucleotides agree with TRBD2. V lost 5 bases to trimming and J lost 6 bases; unmatched junction nucleotides: 7. The CDR3 length is 16 residues. In germline, CDR1 is PRHDT, CDR2 FYEKMQ (reference sequence).

The count of this clone is one. The V and J genes are TRBV4-3 and TRBJ2-1; 7 nucleotides align to TRBD2. Germline V CDR1 and CDR2: LGHNA, YSLEER. Trimming took 4 bases from V and 2 from J; bases not matched to a gene: 5. The CDR3 totals 15 residues. The DNA of the CDR3 is TGCGCCAGCAGCCCCTCCCGGGAGGCCTACAATGAGCAGTTCTTC. Its translation is CASSPSREAYNEQFF.

The chain joins TRBV5-1 to TRBJ2-2; 9 bases align to TRBD2. Germline loops: CDR1 SGHRS, CDR2 YFSETQ. Trimming at V came to 6 bases and at J to 4 bases, leaving 7 bases not matched to a gene. This CDR3 has 15 amino acids. The CDR3 here is CASTVAGEITGELFF. Here the CDR3 DNA reads TGCGCCAGCACCGTAGCGGGAGAGATCACCGGGGAGCTGTTTTTT. Looking up the rest from reference TRBV5-1 and TRBJ2-2 gives the full variable domain: KAGVTQTPRYLIKTRGQQVTLSCSPISGHRSVSWYQQTPGQGLQFLFEYFSETQRNKGNFPGRFSGRQFSNSRSEMNVSTLELGDSALYLCASTVAGEITGELFFGEGSRLTVL.

The chain recombines TRBV30 with TRBJ2-2, with TRBD2 identical over 7 bases. J lost 2 bases, V lost 7 bases, and 1 base had no gene match. CDR1 and CDR2 from the germline V gene are GTSNPN and SVGIG (reference sequence). The CDR3 runs 12 residues. The CDR3 region has the DNA TGTGCCTCGGGACTAAACACCGGGGAGCTGTTTTTT. Translating it yields CASGLNTGELFF.

The V and J genes are TRBV27 and TRBJ1-2; D might be TRBD1 (6 bases). The germline CDR1 and CDR2 sequences are MNHEY and SMNVEV (reference sequence). The V and J ends lost 6 bases and 8 bases respectively, with 19 bases between them. CDR3 length: 14 residues. The CDR3 loop is CASRGGGTSTGYTF. CDR3 sequence (DNA): TGTGCCAGCAGGGGCGGGGGCACCTCGACGGGCTACACCTTC.

V and J are TRBV5-5 and TRBJ1-2; 9 bases agree with TRBD1. The germline CDR1 and CDR2 sequences are SGHKS and YYEKEE (reference sequence). There are 18 residues in the CDR3. V lost 3 bases to trimming and J lost 4 bases; unmatched junction nucleotides: 16. The CDR3: CASSSTLGGQGTGYGYTF. CDR3 nucleotide sequence: TGTGCCAGCAGCTCCACCTTAGGTGGACAGGGGACTGGCTATGGCTACACCTTC.

The rearrangement uses TRBV7-2 and TRBJ1-5; D gene uncertain. Germline loops: CDR1 SGHTA, CDR2 FQGNSA. The CDR3 is 13 amino acids. With 2 bases removed from V and 3 bases from J, the gap between germline ends came to 5 bases. For the CDR3, the DNA is TGTGCCAGCAGCTTACAGGTCAATCAGCCCCAGCATTTT. Translation gives CASSLQVNQPQHF.

V and J are TRBV5-1 and TRBJ1-5; no reliable D call. The V end was cut by 0 bases, the J end by 3 bases, with 10 bases between. This CDR3 is built from 15 residues. Germline CDR1 and CDR2: SGHRS and YFSETQ. The CDR3 protein is CASSLVPGANQPQHF. CDR3 sequence (DNA): TGCGCCAGCAGCTTGGTTCCGGGAGCCAATCAGCCCCAGCATTTT.

The chain has TRBV4-1 and TRBJ2-7; 7 bases line up with TRBD1. Unmatched junction bases numbered 10, after V lost 5 bases and J lost 0 bases. Germline V CDR1 and CDR2: MGHRA, YSYEKL. The CDR3 runs 16 residues. In nucleotides, the CDR3 is TGCGCCAGCAGCAGCCCGGGACAGACACTCTCCTACGAGCAGTACTTC. This sequence encodes CASSSPGQTLSYEQYF.

The chain recombines TRBV13 with TRBJ1-6; 7 bases match TRBD1. The CDR3 spans 15 residues. The germline gives CDR1 PRHDT, CDR2 FYEKMQ (reference sequence). With 4 bases clipped from V and 9 bases from J, the junction kept 9 bases outside the gene matches. Here the CDR3 DNA reads TGTGCCAGCAGCTCCGGGCAGGGGGAGATTTCACCCCTCCACTTT. This sequence encodes CASSSGQGEISPLHF.

V usage is TRBV7-6 and J usage is TRBJ2-7; TRBD1 is a possible D gene (6 bases). Germline V gene lookup returns CDR1 SGHVS and CDR2 FNYEAQ. Trimming pared 5 bases from V and 3 bases from J, leaving 17 bases between. The CDR3 has 15 amino acids. CDR3 loop: CASSPGVGFLYEQYF. The CDR3 DNA is TGTGCCAGCAGCCCAGGGGTGGGGTTCCTCTACGAGCAGTACTTC.

The rearrangement joins TRBV29-1 to TRBJ1-1; 9 nucleotides align to TRBD1. The CDR3 has 13 residues. CDR1 and CDR2 from the germline V gene are SQVTM and ANQGSEA. J was trimmed by 4 bases and V by 5 bases; bases with no gene match: 5. CDR3: CSVTQTGGTEAFF. The CDR3 DNA sequence: TGCAGCGTTACACAGACAGGGGGCACTGAAGCTTTCTTT.

This chain connects TRBV2 to TRBJ2-1; 7 bases line up with TRBD2. The germline V gene encodes CDR1 SNHLY and CDR2 FYNNEI. Trimming at V came to 6 bases and at J to 3 bases, leaving 11 bases not matched to a gene. This CDR3 is built from 16 residues. CDR3 sequence reads: CASRAHGGGRYNEQFF. CDR3 bases: TGTGCCAGCAGAGCCCATGGCGGGGGACGCTACAATGAGCAGTTCTTC.

This chain links TRBV6-1 with TRBJ2-3; 7 positions match TRBD2. The junction had 8 bases not matched to a gene; V was cut back by 0 bases and J by 5 bases. Germline V gives CDR1 MNHNS, CDR2 SASEGT. CDR3 length: 16 residues. The CDR3 coding sequence is TGTGCCAGCAGTGAAGCTGGGCGGGGGAGACAAGATACGCAGTATTTT. Translated, it gives CASSEAGRGRQDTQYF.

The chain links TRBV7-2 to TRBJ2-3; TRBD2 might be the D (5 bases). Trimming shortened V by 5 bases and J by 1 base, and 13 bases separated the two germline ends. CDR3 size: 15 residues. Germline V gene lookup returns CDR1 SGHTA and CDR2 FQGNSA. The CDR3 here is CASSTLGVGTDTQYF. The CDR3 DNA sequence: TGTGCCAGCAGCACACTAGGAGTTGGCACAGATACGCAGTATTTT.

As regards this clone: One end of the junction fails to match germline, which may point to a read error. In the same sample, other DNA sequences code for this CDR3. The chain is built from TRBV13 and TRBJ2-7, with 8 nucleotides matching TRBD1. Germline V gene data show CDR1 as PRHDT and CDR2 as FYEKMQ (reference sequence). The CDR3 is 14 amino acids. The chain's CDR3 is CASSFRQGASEQYF. Written as DNA, the CDR3 is TGCGCCAGCAGCTTTCGGCAGGGGGCGAGCGAGCAGTACTTC.

V usage is TRBV5-1 and J usage is TRBJ2-3; TRBD2 matches at 7 bases. Germline loops: CDR1 SGHRS, CDR2 YFSETQ. Trimming cost V 0 bases and J 5 bases; bases outside gene matches: 6. The CDR3 runs 15 residues. The CDR3 bases are TGCGCCAGCAGCTTGGTCTCGGGAGGTCGAGATACGCAGTATTTT. Its protein is CASSLVSGGRDTQYF.

The rearrangement uses TRBV19 and TRBJ2-3, with unresolved D. Trimming shortened V by 3 bases and J by 0 bases, and 10 bases separated the two germline ends. This CDR3 region has 15 residues. The germline gives CDR1 LNHDA, CDR2 SQIVND (reference sequence). The CDR3 spells CASSIFTGSTDTQYF. DNA for the CDR3: TGTGCCAGTAGTATCTTCACGGGTAGCACAGATACGCAGTATTTT.